The clone carrying this T cell receptor beta chain was seen only a few times. The data derive from a study of CD8+ T cells in alopecia areata. cDNA serving as the sequencing template came from extracted, reverse transcribed RNA. Some clones are missing from TCRdb's copy, which holds only in-frame ones; the method was immunoSEQ multiplex PCR. The sample holds around 100,000 clones, approximately 58% seen once. The CDR3 has 10 residues. V lost 2 bases and J lost 12, with 10 bases in between. Per germline, CDR1 SQVTM and CDR2 ANQGSEA. This receptor was taken from a human donor in good health. Sample: CD4+ T cells sorted from blood. This chain uses TRBV29-1 with TRBJ2-5, with D hard to call. DNA of the CDR3: TGCAGCGTTGAACCGGTCACGGAGTACTTC. Its protein is CSVEPVTEYF.